Listed below are T cell receptor beta chains from one sample, sequenced in a study of radiotherapy plus CTLA-4 blockade in lung cancer. This table comes from immunoSEQ multiplex PCR, and its TCRdb copy is limited to in-frame clones, with some not included. The sample holds more than 100,000 clones; around 89% are singletons and the top ten take approximately 6.6%. This specimen was peripheral blood, taken from a patient treated with radiotherapy plus ipilimumab. These receptor sequences come from a human donor with non-small cell lung cancer that progressed on radiotherapy plus ipilimumab. Each CDR3 is given with its conserved first and last residue. A D gene is named only where the DNA matches it firmly. Size values are once, few and many counts, or a class for expanded clones, and some rows have none.

V gene	D gene	clone size	J gene	CDR3 DNA	CDR3 protein
TRBV27	-	-	TRBJ1-2	TGTGCCAGTTCTCCCTCTGGGTCACATGGCTACACCTTC	CASSPSGSHGYTF
TRBV18	-	-	TRBJ1-4	TGTGCCAGCTCACCGAGGAACGCGGCGGGTGAAAAACTGTTTTTT	CASSPRNAAGEKLFF
TRBV9	-	-	TRBJ2-2	TGTGCCAGCAGCGTAGCAGGGGACCGCACCGGGGAGCTGTTTTTT	CASSVAGDRTGELFF
TRBV5-4	-	-	TRBJ2-3	TGTGCCAGCAGCTTGGTTCCGGAGGCCAAGCTCACAGATACGCAGTATTTT	CASSLVPEAKLTDTQYF
TRBV5-1	-	-	TRBJ2-7	TGCGCCAGCAGCCCCTCAAGCGGTGATACCTACGAGCAGTACTTC	CASSPSSGDTYEQYF
TRBV29-1	TRBD1	-	TRBJ2-2	TGCAGCGGACGGACAGGATCGACCGGGGAGCTGTTTTTT	CSGRTGSTGELFF
TRBV5-1	-	-	TRBJ2-3	TGCGCCAGCAGCTTGGGACGTAGCACAGATACGCAGTATTTT	CASSLGRSTDTQYF
TRBV13	-	once	TRBJ1-2	TGTGCCAGCAGCTTAGGCCATCTGCAAAACTATGGCTACACCTTC	CASSLGHLQNYGYTF
TRBV6-1	-	-	TRBJ1-2	TGTGCCAGCAGTGAAAGTGGCGTACATTACTACACCTTC	CASSESGVHYYTF
TRBV11-2	TRBD2	-	TRBJ2-1	TGTGCCAGCAGAACACCAGGACTAGCGGGATTGAATGAGCAGTTCTTC	CASRTPGLAGLNEQFF
TRBV5-1	-	-	TRBJ2-1	TGCGCCAGCAGCAGTCAACAGCTCAACAATGAGCAGTTCTTC	CASSSQQLNNEQFF
TRBV7-3	-	-	TRBJ2-2	TGTGCCAGCAGCCCGACGCAGAACACCGGGGAGCTGTTTTTT	CASSPTQNTGELFF
TRBV6-5	-	-	TRBJ1-1	TGTGCCAGCAGCGAACATGACAACACTGAAGCTTTCTTT	CASSEHDNTEAFF
TRBV5-1	TRBD2	-	TRBJ2-7	TGCGCCAGCAGCTTGGGAACCCAGCTTGGCCTAGCGGGGAGCTCCTACGAGCAGTACTTC	CASSLGTQLGLAGSSYEQYF
TRBV6-1	-	-	TRBJ2-5	TGTGCCAGCAGTGAAGGGACAGTTGTCAGATTGGAGACCCAGTACTTC	CASSEGTVVRLETQYF
TRBV5-1	TRBD2	once	TRBJ2-2	TGCGCCAGCAGCTTGGGGAGCGGGGGCACCACCGGGGAGCTGTTTTTT	CASSLGSGGTTGELFF
TRBV11-3	TRBD2	-	TRBJ2-3	TGTGCCAGCAGCTTACGGGTAGCGGGAGAGGATACGCAGTATTTT	CASSLRVAGEDTQYF
TRBV4-2	-	-	TRBJ2-2	TGTGCCAGCAGCCAAGATCTGCTACCCGGGGAGCTGTTTTTT	CASSQDLLPGELFF
TRBV19	TRBD2	-	TRBJ2-5	TGTGCCAGTAGTACTGCTGGGACTAAAGAGACCCAGTACTTC	CASSTAGTKETQYF
TRBV12-5	-	-	TRBJ2-1	TGTGCTAGTGGCCACGACAGGAGCTCCTACAATGAGCAGTTCTTC	CASGHDRSSYNEQFF
TRBV11-3	-	-	TRBJ2-7	TGTGCCAGCAGCCAAGGTGCGGCGGCTACGGCGCAGTACTTC	CASSQGAAATAQYF
TRBV2	-	once	TRBJ1-2	TGTGCCAGCAGTGAAGCAAAACAGGGCTATGGCTACACCTTC	CASSEAKQGYGYTF
TRBV30	-	-	TRBJ2-5	TGTGCCTGGAGTGGTAAAGAGACCCAGTACTTC	CAWSGKETQYF
TRBV27	-	-	TRBJ1-1	TGTGCCAGCAGTTCCGTCGGACGGCTCAACACTGAAGCTTTCTTT	CASSSVGRLNTEAFF
TRBV19	-	-	TRBJ1-2	TGTGCCAGTAGTATAGATCAGAACAGAGTATATGGCTACACCTTC	CASSIDQNRVYGYTF
TRBV2	-	-	TRBJ2-3	TGTGCCAGCAGTGAGGGGCATTCAGATACGCAGTATTTT	CASSEGHSDTQYF
TRBV30	-	-	TRBJ2-2	TGTGCCTGGAGTGTCATCCGGGACTTTCGAAACACCGGGGAGCTGTTTTTT	CAWSVIRDFRNTGELFF
TRBV27	-	-	TRBJ2-5	TGTGCCAGCAGGGGCTTTGGACACCCGTACCAAGAGACCCAGTACTTC	CASRGFGHPYQETQYF
TRBV5-4	TRBD1	-	TRBJ2-2	TGTGCCAGCAGCCCGGGACAGGGTCGTTCGGGGGAGCTGTTTTTT	CASSPGQGRSGELFF
TRBV9	TRBD2	-	TRBJ2-7	TGTGCCAGCAGCGGCCTAGCGGGAGGGCCGGGGGAGCAGTACTTC	CASSGLAGGPGEQYF
TRBV2	-	-	TRBJ1-1	TGTGCCAGCAGTGGGGGGAACAGGGCCGGGGAAGCTTTCTTT	CASSGGNRAGEAFF
TRBV29-1	-	-	TRBJ1-2	TGCAGCGTTGACGGAGGGGCGCACGGCTATGCCTTC	CSVDGGAHGYAF
TRBV9	-	-	TRBJ1-1	TGTGCCAGCAGCGCTCAGACAGGGAACACTGAAGCTTTCTTT	CASSAQTGNTEAFF
TRBV2	-	-	TRBJ1-4	TGTGCCAGCAGTGAAAGGTCGGGTTTCCGCGGTGAAAAACTGTTTTTT	CASSERSGFRGEKLFF
TRBV15	TRBD1	-	TRBJ1-5	TGTGCCACCAGCAGAGGGGGGACAGGGGGCCCTGGCAATCAGCCCCAGCATTTT	CATSRGGTGGPGNQPQHF
TRBV7-8	TRBD2	-	TRBJ2-1	TGTGCCAGCAGCTTAGGGACTAGTTTTGGCAATGAGCAGTTCTTC	CASSLGTSFGNEQFF
TRBV5-1	-	-	TRBJ2-2	TGCGCCAGCAGCTATACTGGTTCGAACACCGGGGAGCTGTTTTTT	CASSYTGSNTGELFF
TRBV7-3	-	-	TRBJ1-1	TGTGCCAGCAGCTTAACTGGCGGAGGAAGTGAAGCTTTCTTT	CASSLTGGGSEAFF
TRBV6-4	TRBD2	once	TRBJ2-2	TGTGCCAGCAGTATACTAGCGGGGGCCGCCGGGGAGCTGTTTTTT	CASSILAGAAGELFF
TRBV18	-	-	TRBJ2-1	TGTGCCAGCTCACCATTGGGTAATGAGCAGTTCTTC	CASSPLGNEQFF
TRBV27	-	-	TRBJ2-5	TGTGCCAGCAGTAGCTGGGGAGGTCAAGAGACCCAGTACTTC	CASSSWGGQETQYF
TRBV5-1	-	-	TRBJ2-1	TGCGCCAGCAGCTTGGCCGGGGGAAGCTCCTACAATGAGCAGTTCTTC	CASSLAGGSSYNEQFF
TRBV14	-	-	TRBJ1-2	TGTGCCAGCAGCAAACCCCAAGGCTATGGCTACACCTTC	CASSKPQGYGYTF
TRBV21-1	-	few	TRBJ2-7	TGTGCCAGCAGCAAAAGGGGGCGGGGGGGAAACTACGAGCAGTACTTC	CASSKRGRGGNYEQYF
TRBV25-1	-	once	TRBJ1-5	TGTGCCAGCAGTGAATATGCGGGAAATCAGCCCCAGCATTTT	CASSEYAGNQPQHF
TRBV9	TRBD2	-	TRBJ2-7	TGTGCCAGCAGCCCCCGGGGAGGGATGGGCTACGAGCAGTACTTC	CASSPRGGMGYEQYF
TRBV19	TRBD2	-	TRBJ2-7	TGTGCCAGTAGTTCGGGACTAGCGACTTACGAGCAGTACTTC	CASSSGLATYEQYF
TRBV5-6	-	-	TRBJ2-5	TGTGCCAGCAGCTCTATCGGGACGACGAAGAAAGAGACCCAGTACTTC	CASSSIGTTKKETQYF
TRBV7-2	TRBD1	-	TRBJ2-2	TGTGCCAGCAGCTTATTGGGACAGGGGGTCGGAGTCGGGGAGCTGTTTTTT	CASSLLGQGVGVGELFF
TRBV5-1	TRBD2	-	TRBJ2-5	TGCGCCAGCAGCTTGGATCTAGCGGGAGGAAGGGAGACCCAGTACTTC	CASSLDLAGGRETQYF
TRBV19	-	-	TRBJ1-5	TGTGCCAGTATCTCCCGAGGGGAGGGGGATCAGCCCCAGCATTTT	CASISRGEGDQPQHF
TRBV18	-	-	TRBJ2-2	TGTGCCAGCTCTCTCTTTACAGGGTTCTCGAACACCGGGGAGCTGTTTTTT	CASSLFTGFSNTGELFF
TRBV7-8	TRBD1	-	TRBJ1-1	TGTGCCAGCAGCCAAAGGGACAGATCGAACACTGAAGCTTTCTTT	CASSQRDRSNTEAFF
TRBV27	TRBD2	-	TRBJ2-3	TGTGCCAGCAGCCCCCGTTGGAGACTAGCGGGAGAGGGAGATACGCAGTATTTT	CASSPRWRLAGEGDTQYF
TRBV19	TRBD1	-	TRBJ1-5	TGTGCCAGTAGTATTTGGGCGGGACAGGGGGCCGGCAATCAGCCCCAGCATTTT	CASSIWAGQGAGNQPQHF
TRBV7-2	-	-	TRBJ2-5	TGTGCCAGCAGATCTATTGAGACCCAGTACTTC	CASRSIETQYF